A single sample gave rise to the 32 T cell receptor beta chains below, sequenced in a study of T cells in Graves' hyperthyroidism and ophthalmopathy. Amplification of TCR beta CDR3 regions was performed using RNA transcripts as template. The HTBI set primed first-round TCR CDR3 RT-PCR. TCRdb re-called the multiplex PCR reads through MiXCR, storing one row per CDR3 protein. The profile covers fewer than 550,000 distinct CDR3 sequences, with 15% to 17% appearing a single time and 13% to 15% taken by the ten largest. Sequenced: blood. Source of these receptors: a woman younger than 35 with Graves' hyperthyroidism.

This clonotype was observed a handful of times. V and J are TRBV24-1 and TRBJ2-5; D remains ambiguous. The V gene's germline CDR1 is KGHDR and CDR2 SFDVKD. The CDR3 spans 13 residues. V was trimmed by 4 bases and J by 2 bases, leaving 7 bases between them. CDR3 DNA: TGTGCCACCAGTGACTCCCATCAAGAGACCCAGTACTTC. It codes for CATSDSHQETQYF.

A few counts support this clonotype. The V gene is TRBV6-1, the J gene TRBJ1-5; TRBD1 matches at 8 bases. CDR1 and CDR2 (germline): MNHNS, SASEGT. The CDR3 sequence is 12 residues long. V lost 6 bases to trimming and J lost 5 bases; unmatched junction nucleotides: 0. CDR3 coding DNA: TGTGCCAGCAGGACAGGGGATCAGCCCCAGCATTTT. This codes for CASRTGDQPQHF.

This clonotype has more than one count but fewer than ten. The chain employs TRBV19 and TRBJ1-2; D may be TRBD1 (5 bases). This CDR3 contains 14 residues. CDR1 LNHDA and CDR2 SQIVND come from the germline V gene (reference sequence). Trimming removed 7 bases at V and 3 bases at J, with 15 bases between. The DNA for the CDR3 is TGTGCCAGTACCCGGACGGCGGGGGACTATGGCTACACCTTC. Translated: CASTRTAGDYGYTF.

This clonotype was recorded a few times. This sequence may be a read error, since a much larger clone differs from it by one base. This chain uses TRBV7-6 with TRBJ2-7; TRBD2 is a possible D gene (6 bases). The CDR3 is 16 residues long. V gave up 1 base and J gave up 2 bases, with 15 bases separating them. CDR1 and CDR2 from the germline V gene are SGHVS and FNYEAQ. The CDR3 region has the DNA TGTGCCAGCAGCTTAGGGGCTAGCGAGATCCCCTACGAGCAGTACTTC. Translated: CASSLGASEIPYEQYF.

The chain uses TRBV10-3 and TRBJ2-2; the D call may be TRBD1 or TRBD2 (5 bases each). Trimming took off 3 bases at V and 3 bases at J, with 11 bases between the two ends. The germline V gene has CDR1 ENHRY and CDR2 SYGVKD. The CDR3 covers 15 residues. CDR3 in DNA: TGTGCCATCAGTGATGAGGGGCGATACACCGGGGAGCTGTTTTTT. Its translation is CAISDEGRYTGELFF.

V gene TRBV20-1 combines with J gene TRBJ2-7; 8 bases are shared with TRBD2. CDR3 length equals 15 residues. Per the germline V gene, CDR1 is DFQATT and CDR2 is SNEGSKA (reference sequence). The ends lost 4 bases at V and 2 bases at J; junction bases unmatched: 10. The CDR3 coding sequence is TGCAGTGCTACCCGCACTAGCGGCTATACCTACGAGCAGTACTTC. Its translation is CSATRTSGYTYEQYF.

The V gene is TRBV5-1, the J gene TRBJ2-7; TRBD1 matches at 7 bases. The V and J ends lost 4 bases and 5 bases, in that order; junction bases with no gene match: 6. CDR1 and CDR2 (germline): SGHRS, YFSETQ. This CDR3 is 13 amino acids long. The CDR3 DNA sequence: TGCGCCAGCAGCAGTCTTCAGGGGGACGAGCAGTACTTC. Translating gives CASSSLQGDEQYF.

This clonotype has at least ten counts. The genes are TRBV7-9 and TRBJ2-1, with 14 nucleotides matching TRBD2. CDR3 length equals 18 residues. Germline CDR1 is SEHNR and CDR2 is FQNEAQ (reference sequence). Germline trimming cut 4 bases from V and 5 bases from J; bases unmatched to any gene: 10. The CDR3, as DNA: TGTGCCAGCAGCTCCTTACCCCGACTAGCGGGGGGGGACAATGAGCAGTTCTTC. Translated, it gives CASSSLPRLAGGDNEQFF.

This clonotype was found many times. The chain carries TRBV2 and TRBJ1-4; D might be TRBD1 (6 bases). Germline assignment: CDR1 SNHLY and CDR2 FYNNEI. Trimming removed 8 bases at V and 0 bases at J, with 16 bases between. This CDR3 spans 16 amino acids. CDR3 sequence (DNA): TGTGCCAGCGTTCGGACAGTGGCTGCAACTAATGAAAAACTGTTTTTT. It codes for CASVRTVAATNEKLFF.

The V gene is TRBV19, the J gene TRBJ2-7, with 9 bases matching TRBD1. CDR1 and CDR2 from the germline V gene are LNHDA and SQIVND (reference sequence). J was trimmed by 1 base and V by 6 bases; bases with no gene match: 7. CDR3 length: 15 residues. CDR3 DNA: TGTGCCAGTAGCAAGACAGGGGGTGGATCCTACGAGCAGTACTTC. Its protein is CASSKTGGGSYEQYF.

The rearrangement uses TRBV27 and TRBJ2-7, with unresolved D. This CDR3 has 12 residues. Trimming removed 4 bases at V and 5 bases at J, with 9 bases between. From germline, CDR1 is MNHEY and CDR2 SMNVEV (reference sequence). The CDR3 loop reads CASSSTNNEQYF. The CDR3 coding sequence is TGTGCCAGCAGTTCCACCAACAACGAGCAGTACTTC.

This clonotype came up once. The chain has TRBV6-1 and TRBJ1-3, with 7 positions matching TRBD1. Losses at the gene ends were 6 bases for V and 0 bases for J; bases not matched to a gene: 5. This CDR3 comprises 15 residues. CDR1 and CDR2 (germline): MNHNS, SASEGT. The CDR3, as DNA: TGTGCCAGCAGGAAGACAGGGAGCTCTGGAAACACCATATATTTT. Residues: CASRKTGSSGNTIYF.

This clonotype came up a few times. V is TRBV5-1 and J is TRBJ2-3, with 9 bases that match TRBD2. CDR3 length: 16 amino acids. Germline CDR1 SGHRS, CDR2 YFSETQ. J lost 1 base, V lost 4 bases, and 7 bases had no gene match. This chain's CDR3 is CASSQASGVGTDTQYF. The CDR3 DNA sequence: TGCGCCAGCAGCCAAGCTAGCGGGGTGGGCACAGATACGCAGTATTTT.

CDR3 amino acids: CASSQVVGGASPGELFF. CDR3 DNA: TGTGCCAGCAGCCAAGTCGTGGGAGGGGCATCCCCCGGGGAGCTGTTTTTT. The chain uses TRBV14 and TRBJ2-2; 7 bases agree with TRBD2. CDR1 is SGHDN and CDR2 is FVKESK in the germline V gene. The CDR3 is made up of 17 amino acids. Unmatched junction bases numbered 11, after V lost 1 base and J lost 6 bases.

This clonotype was seen only a few times. The rearrangement links TRBV5-1 to TRBJ2-1; TRBD2 matches at 9 bases. This CDR3 spans 18 amino acids. Germline CDR1 is SGHRS and CDR2 is YFSETQ. V lost 0 bases to trimming and J lost 4 bases; unmatched junction nucleotides: 11. CDR3 sequence reads: CASSLGYSTSGRYNEQFF. In nucleotides, the CDR3 is TGCGCCAGCAGCTTGGGCTATTCGACTAGCGGACGATACAATGAGCAGTTCTTC.

This clonotype has ten or more counts. The chain is built from TRBV5-1 and TRBJ2-7; D assignment may be TRBD1 or TRBD2 (7 bases each). CDR1 is SGHRS, CDR2 YFSETQ, per germline. This CDR3 is 17 amino acids long. V shed 6 bases and J shed 3 bases, with 25 bases lying between them. Written as DNA, the CDR3 is TGCGCCAGCACACGTTATACAGGGGAGGGTCCCCTCTACGAGCAGTACTTC. It codes for CASTRYTGEGPLYEQYF. Based on the CDR3 plus reference TRBV5-1 and TRBJ2-7, the full variable domain is KAGVTQTPRYLIKTRGQQVTLSCSPISGHRSVSWYQQTPGQGLQFLFEYFSETQRNKGNFPGRFSGRQFSNSRSEMNVSTLELGDSALYLCASTRYTGEGPLYEQYFGPGTRLTVT.

This clonotype was observed at least ten times. The rearrangement uses TRBV12-3 or TRBV12-4 and TRBJ1-2; D is undetermined. V lost 0 bases to trimming and J lost 2 bases, with 7 bases between them. The CDR3 has 14 residues. The CDR3 reads CASSLAGRNYGYTF. The CDR3 nucleotides are TGTGCCAGCAGTTTAGCAGGGAGGAACTATGGCTACACCTTC.

At least ten counts were recorded for this clonotype. V and J are TRBV12-3 or TRBV12-4 and TRBJ2-1, with 8 bases that match TRBD2. The CDR3 extends over 15 amino acids. V lost 6 bases, J lost 5 bases, and 9 bases stayed unmatched. CDR3 DNA sequence: TGTGCCAGCAGCCGGCGGGGGGCCGCGGACAATGAGCAGTTCTTC. Encoded protein: CASSRRGAADNEQFF.

This clonotype was seen at least ten times. V gene TRBV20-1 combines with J gene TRBJ2-7; 9 positions match TRBD1. CDR1 DFQATT and CDR2 SNEGSKA come from the germline V gene (reference sequence). V lost 3 bases to trimming and J lost 2 bases; unmatched junction nucleotides: 8. The CDR3 length is 15 residues. The CDR3, as DNA: TGCAGTGCTAGCGGCCTGGGACAGGGACCCTACGAGCAGTACTTC. It is translated as CSASGLGQGPYEQYF.

This clonotype was detected many times. This sequence joins TRBV5-1 and TRBJ2-3; 9 bases agree with TRBD2. Germline CDR1 reads SGHRS; CDR2 reads YFSETQ. The CDR3 has 19 residues. The ends lost 0 bases at V and 6 bases at J; junction bases unmatched: 17. CDR3 nucleotide sequence: TGCGCCAGCAGCTTGGGGTTAGCGGGAGTTCGTTCGGCGGGGGATACGCAGTATTTT. Its protein is CASSLGLAGVRSAGDTQYF.

This clonotype was picked up a small number of times. The genes are TRBV19 and TRBJ2-1, with TRBD2 identical over 9 bases. V was pared by 3 bases and J by 0 bases, with 9 bases of the junction left unmatched. Germline lookup yields CDR1 LNHDA and CDR2 SQIVND (reference sequence). This CDR3 is 18 amino acids long. The CDR3 DNA reads as TGTGCCAGTAGTATCGGCGGTAGCGGGGGTCCCTCCTACAATGAGCAGTTCTTC. Encoded protein: CASSIGGSGGPSYNEQFF.

The chain recombines TRBV5-1 with TRBJ2-3, with 7 bases that match TRBD2. With 0 bases clipped from V and 5 bases from J, the junction kept 9 bases outside the gene matches. The germline V gene has CDR1 SGHRS and CDR2 YFSETQ. The CDR3 contains 16 residues. Here the CDR3 reads CASSLVGGGHQDTQYF. DNA for the CDR3: TGCGCCAGCAGCTTGGTGGGCGGGGGTCATCAAGATACGCAGTATTTT.

This clonotype showed up just a few times. The chain has TRBV2 and TRBJ1-5, with D uncertain. The V end lost 4 bases, the J end lost 2 bases, and 6 bases lay between the germline ends. Germline CDR1 is SNHLY and CDR2 is FYNNEI. The CDR3 runs 13 residues. The CDR3 DNA reads as TGTGCCAGCAGTGTGTGGGGCAATCAGCCCCAGCATTTT. It encodes CASSVWGNQPQHF.

The table lists this clonotype with many counts. The chain links TRBV7-3 to TRBJ2-3; 8 nucleotides align to TRBD1. CDR3 size: 16 residues. The V gene's germline CDR1 is SGHTA and CDR2 FQGTGA. V was clipped by 1 base and J by 4 bases; unmatched bases: 7. The CDR3 DNA sequence: TGTGCCAGCAGCTTAAGCAGGGGGCGGCTCGCAGATACGCAGTATTTT. Its translation: CASSLSRGRLADTQYF.

This clonotype was seen a handful of times. For the CDR3, the DNA is TGTGCTAGTGGTTTGCCCCAAATTGACAGGGGTCATGGGATCGAACGTTATGGCTACACCTTC. It is translated as CASGLPQIDRGHGIERYGYTF. The chain couples TRBV12-5 to TRBJ1-2; the match to TRBD1 covers 8 bases. The germline V gene encodes CDR1 LGHNT and CDR2 FRNRAP. V dropped 2 bases and J dropped 5; count of bases not matched to a gene: 25. The length of the CDR3 is 21 residues.

The chain links TRBV4-3 to TRBJ1-3; D is unresolved. Germline V CDR1 and CDR2: LGHNA, YSLEER. The ends were cut back, 0 bases at V and 2 bases at J, with 11 bases in the middle. The length of the CDR3 is 16 residues. CDR3 region: CASSQDPTSTGNTIYF. In DNA form, the CDR3 reads TGCGCCAGCAGCCAAGATCCGACCTCGACTGGAAACACCATATATTTT.

This clonotype appeared many times. The genes are TRBV20-1 and TRBJ2-3; 14 bases match TRBD2. J gave up 8 bases and V 5 bases, and 9 bases lay outside the gene matches. The germline V gene encodes CDR1 DFQATT and CDR2 SNEGSKA (reference sequence). CDR3 size: 15 residues. The CDR3 nucleotides read TGCAGTGCTGTACCCGGGACTAGCGGGAGTGGTACGCAGTATTTT. This encodes CSAVPGTSGSGTQYF.

This clonotype was found a few times. The chain is built from TRBV7-6 and TRBJ1-2, with D possibly matching TRBD1 (6 bases). The length of the CDR3 is 14 residues. Deletions cut 1 base from V and 6 bases from J, with 12 bases between. Germline assignment: CDR1 SGHVS and CDR2 FNYEAQ. This chain's CDR3 is CASSLEAGGNGYTF. Here the CDR3 DNA reads TGTGCCAGCAGCTTAGAAGCGGGGGGCAATGGCTACACCTTC.

The rearrangement uses TRBV12-3 or TRBV12-4 and TRBJ2-5; TRBD1 agrees at 10 bases. The V gene end was trimmed by 6 bases and the J gene end by 5 bases; junction bases not matched to a gene: 12. The CDR3 contains 16 residues. The CDR3 DNA sequence: TGTGCCAGCAGGCCGGGACAGGGGCTACTAAGTGAGACCCAGTACTTC. It yields the protein CASRPGQGLLSETQYF.

This chain links TRBV29-1 with TRBJ1-1; the D gene is possibly TRBD1 (6 bases). The germline V gene has CDR1 SQVTM and CDR2 ANQGSEA. This CDR3 contains 12 residues. V gave up 3 bases and J gave up 1 base, with 6 bases separating them. CDR3 bases: TGCAGCGTTGACAGGGGGAACACTGAAGCTTTCTTT. Translated, it gives CSVDRGNTEAFF.

This clonotype was seen many times. The chain has TRBV11-2 and TRBJ1-5; D unresolved. Trimming took 4 bases from V and 2 from J, leaving 12 bases between them. The CDR3 sequence is 15 residues long. Germline-derived CDR1 and CDR2 are SGHAT and FQNNGV. CDR3 loop: CASSYLGGRNQPQHF. CDR3 sequence (DNA): TGTGCCAGCAGCTACCTAGGCGGGCGCAATCAGCCCCAGCATTTT.

The chain is built from TRBV12-5 and TRBJ1-2; possible D gene TRBD1, 6 bases. Trimming took 5 bases from V and 3 from J, leaving 13 bases between them. Germline CDR1 LGHNT, CDR2 FRNRAP. The CDR3 has 14 amino acids. The CDR3 nucleotides are TGTGCTAGTGGTAAGGACAGTTCCTACTATGGCTACACCTTC. This gives the protein CASGKDSSYYGYTF.